This T cell receptor beta chain was observed in a study of T cells in Graves' hyperthyroidism and ophthalmopathy. Patients were excluded because of uncontrolled infection, other autoimmune disease, pregnancy or lactation. Study-level results: The model foresaw ophthalmopathy a median 6.5 months prior to onset. A 13 V-J signature model discriminated ophthalmopathy versus stable hyperthyroidism. Researchers found most expanded thyroid clonotypes above 0.001 in blood as well.

The CDR3 regions of TCR beta were amplified from RNA transcripts. Using the HTBI primer set, a first-round RT-PCR was run on the TCR CDR3. TCRdb itself ran the multiplex PCR reads through MiXCR, one entry per CDR3 protein. The sample contains fewer than 650,000 distinct CDR3 sequences, around 50% of which appear only once. CDR1 MRHNA and CDR2 SNTAGT come from the germline V gene. Between the trimmed V and J ends, which lost 7 bases and 8 bases, there was a span of 11 bases. The CDR3 is made up of 11 amino acids. Turning to this clonotype: The antigen remains undetermined.

V is TRBV6-4 and J is TRBJ1-2; TRBD1 is a possible D gene (5 bases). Sample: peripheral blood or thyroid tissue (not recorded which). This receptor was taken from an adult woman with Graves' disease, either hyperthyroidism or ophthalmopathy (not recorded which). The CDR3 nucleotides read TGTGCCAGCAACCGGGGGAGCGGCTACACCTTC. Protein: CASNRGSGYTF.